These 19 T cell receptor beta chains were all obtained from the same sample, sequenced in a study of molecular identifiers for immune sequencing clone quantification. TCRdb re-called the PCR reads with MiXCR, one entry per CDR3 protein. The table includes hundreds of thousands of distinct CDR3 sequences, around a fifth detected once. The sample was naive CD8+ T cells from blood, with Jurkat cell RNA spiked in. This sample's subset: FACS-sorted CD8+CD4-CCR7+CD45RA+ naive T cells. Receptors originate from a human donor in good health. Some libraries in this study had Jurkat cell RNA spiked in.

This clonotype has a count of ten or more. The genes are TRBV5-1 and TRBJ1-3; 7 positions match TRBD1. The CDR3 covers 14 residues. Germline assignment: CDR1 SGHRS and CDR2 YFSETQ. V trimming: 2 bases; J trimming: 2 bases; junction bases outside the gene matches: 1. The CDR3 loop is CASSFDRAGNTIYF. The CDR3 region has the DNA TGCGCCAGCAGCTTCGACAGGGCTGGAAACACCATATATTTT.

This clonotype was found many times. The chain carries TRBV7-9 and TRBJ2-7; maybe TRBD2 (5 bases). The CDR3 spans 12 residues. Trimming stripped 5 bases from V and 4 bases from J, with 9 bases between. The V gene's germline CDR1 is SEHNR and CDR2 FQNEAQ (reference sequence). This chain's CDR3 is CASSPLDYEQYF. The DNA of the CDR3 is TGTGCCAGCAGCCCACTAGATTACGAGCAGTACTTC.

The chain uses TRBV12-3 or TRBV12-4 and TRBJ2-3; tentative D call: TRBD2 (7 bases). The length of the CDR3 is 12 residues. Trimming removed 8 bases at V and 14 bases at J, with 20 bases between. CDR3 sequence: CASGEGGAYRYF. The DNA of the CDR3 is TGTGCCAGCGGGGAAGGGGGGGCCTACAGGTATTTT.

This clonotype showed up many times. The chain employs TRBV19 and TRBJ2-7, with 7 bases that match TRBD2. The CDR3 is made up of 13 amino acids. Germline V gene sequence: CDR1 LNHDA, CDR2 SQIVND (reference sequence). J was trimmed by 5 bases and V by 3 bases; bases with no gene match: 4. The CDR3, as DNA: TGTGCCAGTAGTATCGGGGGGTCCGACGAGCAGTACTTC. Its translation is CASSIGGSDEQYF.

This clonotype has at least ten counts. The gene calls are TRBV20-1 and TRBJ2-1; 14 bases are a match to TRBD2. The J segment lost 6 bases and the V segment lost 1 base, leaving 11 bases of the junction unmatched. This CDR3 comprises 18 residues. Germline loops: CDR1 DFQATT, CDR2 SNEGSKA (reference sequence). The DNA for the CDR3 is TGCAGTGCTAGAGTCCCCATGACTAGCGGGGGGGGAAGCAATGAGCAGTTCTTC. This translates into CSARVPMTSGGGSNEQFF.

Ten or more counts support this clonotype. This sequence joins TRBV14 and TRBJ2-3, with TRBD1 identical over 11 bases. The CDR3 sequence is 16 residues long. CDR1 is SGHDN and CDR2 is FVKESK in the germline V gene. Trimming removed 4 bases from V and 4 bases from J; junction bases left unmatched: 7. As DNA, the CDR3 is TGTGCCAGCAGCCCTTGGGGGACAGGGGGTCCAGATACGCAGTATTTT. This gives the protein CASSPWGTGGPDTQYF.

This clonotype came up many times. The chain carries TRBV6-2 or TRBV6-3 and TRBJ1-5; 7 bases line up with TRBD1. CDR1 is MNHEY, CDR2 SVGEGT, per germline. The CDR3 is 13 residues long. J gave up 3 bases and V 6 bases, and 2 bases lay outside the gene matches. The CDR3 here is CASRTGDNQPQHF. The CDR3 bases are TGTGCCAGCAGAACAGGGGACAATCAGCCCCAGCATTTT.

This clonotype was picked up many times. The rearrangement links TRBV9 to TRBJ1-4, with no clear D. The CDR3 is made up of 17 amino acids. Germline V gene sequence: CDR1 SGDLS, CDR2 YYNGEE. Trimming removed 0 bases from V and 0 bases from J, with 12 bases in between. The CDR3: CASSVEQKPTTNEKLFF. In nucleotides, the CDR3 is TGTGCCAGCAGCGTAGAGCAGAAACCCACAACTAATGAAAAACTGTTTTTT.

This clonotype was seen many times. This chain links TRBV4-1 with TRBJ1-2; D gene unclear. Germline V gene sequence: CDR1 MGHRA, CDR2 YSYEKL. The V gene lost 1 base and the J gene lost 0 bases, with 6 bases spanning the gap. This CDR3 has 14 residues. The CDR3, as DNA: TGCGCCAGCAGCCAAGTGGGCTCTAACTATGGCTACACCTTC. This encodes CASSQVGSNYGYTF.

This clonotype was counted at least ten times. The rearrangement links TRBV27 to TRBJ2-6; D ambiguous. V dropped 6 bases and J dropped 0 bases, with 3 bases sitting between them. The CDR3 consists of 13 residues. Germline assignment: CDR1 MNHEY and CDR2 SMNVEV (reference sequence). The CDR3 protein is CASRGSGANVLTF. The CDR3 DNA follows: TGTGCCAGCAGGGGCTCTGGGGCCAACGTCCTGACTTTC.

This clonotype was recorded many times. The chain carries TRBV4-3 and TRBJ2-2; 7 nucleotides match TRBD1. The CDR3 spans 16 residues. The junction had 6 bases not matched to a gene; V was cut back by 0 bases and J by 5 bases. Germline CDR1 and CDR2: LGHNA and YSLEER. Here the CDR3 reads CASSQEGGVWTGELFF. The CDR3, as DNA: TGCGCCAGCAGCCAAGAAGGGGGCGTATGGACCGGGGAGCTGTTTTTT.

On this clonotype: Compared with germline, one end of the junction differs, possibly owing to a read error. The rearrangement joins TRBV29-1 to TRBJ1-1; D is unclear. The CDR3 loop spans 14 amino acids. Germline V gene lookup returns CDR1 SQVTM and CDR2 ANQGSEA. The CDR3 reads CSVRSGYTNTGAFF. The CDR3 coding sequence is TGCAGCGTTCGTAGCGGATATACGAACACTGGAGCTTTCTTT.

This clonotype was counted only a few times. V and J are TRBV12-3 or TRBV12-4 and TRBJ1-1, with 9 nucleotides matching TRBD1. V dropped 6 bases and J dropped 5; count of bases not matched to a gene: 7. The CDR3 spans 14 residues. The CDR3 sequence: CASSEQGAGTEAFF. The CDR3 nucleotides are TGTGCCAGCAGCGAACAGGGGGCAGGGACTGAAGCTTTCTTT.

V gene TRBV6-2 or TRBV6-3 combines with J gene TRBJ1-5; D gene unclear. CDR3 length equals 14 residues. Looked up from germline, CDR1 is MNHEY and CDR2 is SVGEGT. Trimming left V 7 bases short and J 3 bases short, with 13 bases between. The chain's CDR3 is CASNSEGNNQPQHF. In DNA form, the CDR3 reads TGTGCCAGCAATAGCGAGGGAAACAATCAGCCCCAGCATTTT.

This clonotype was seen ten or more times. This chain connects TRBV5-1 to TRBJ1-1; 8 bases map to TRBD1. CDR1 is SGHRS and CDR2 is YFSETQ in the germline V gene. The CDR3 consists of 14 residues. Unmatched junction bases numbered 7, after V lost 3 bases and J lost 6 bases. The CDR3 loop is CASSSMTGAPEAFF. CDR3 coding DNA: TGCGCCAGCAGCTCGATGACAGGGGCCCCTGAAGCTTTCTTT. Based on the CDR3 plus reference TRBV5-1 and TRBJ1-1, the full variable domain is KAGVTQTPRYLIKTRGQQVTLSCSPISGHRSVSWYQQTPGQGLQFLFEYFSETQRNKGNFPGRFSGRQFSNSRSEMNVSTLELGDSALYLCASSSMTGAPEAFFGQGTRLTVV.

Many counts were recorded for this clonotype. The CDR3 here is CASSMWTSGVIYEQYF. In DNA, the CDR3 is TGTGCCAGCAGCATGTGGACTAGCGGGGTGATATACGAGCAGTACTTC. The chain employs TRBV5-6 and TRBJ2-7, with TRBD2 matching over 12 bases. Trimming cost V 4 bases and J 4 bases; bases outside gene matches: 9. There are 16 residues in the CDR3. Germline CDR1 reads SGHDT; CDR2 reads YYEEEE.

This clonotype was counted ten times or more. The rearrangement links TRBV24-1 to TRBJ2-3, with unresolved D. Deletions cut 3 bases from V and 2 bases from J, with 5 bases between. This CDR3 spans 13 amino acids. CDR1 KGHDR and CDR2 SFDVKD come from the germline V gene. The DNA for the CDR3 is TGTGCCACCAGTGATGGGGTCACAGATACGCAGTATTTT. Its translation is CATSDGVTDTQYF.

This clonotype was picked up a small number of times. The chain has TRBV27 and TRBJ2-7, with 7 positions matching TRBD2. The CDR3 has 14 amino acids. V lost 5 bases, J lost 4 bases, and 8 bases stayed unmatched. Germline loops: CDR1 MNHEY, CDR2 SMNVEV (reference sequence). CDR3 loop: CASSPLGGGYEQYF. The CDR3 nucleotides read TGTGCCAGCAGTCCCCTCGGGGGAGGGTACGAGCAGTACTTC.

This clonotype came up many times. The rearrangement uses TRBV5-1 and TRBJ2-6; D possibly corresponds to TRBD1 (6 bases). From germline, CDR1 is SGHRS and CDR2 YFSETQ. Trimming took off 4 bases at V and 2 bases at J, with 10 bases between the two ends. CDR3 size: 15 residues. The CDR3 DNA reads as TGCGCCAGCAGCCCCGAGGGGGCTGGGGCCAACGTCCTGACTTTC. This translates into CASSPEGAGANVLTF.